One and the same sample provided the 12 T cell receptor beta chains below, sequenced in a study of shared clonotypes between healthy human individuals. Profiled with immunoSEQ multiplex PCR; TCRdb holds only in-frame clones, not every one. This sample has 1,100,000 or so clones, with 75% to 80% found just once. Source material: memory CD4+ T cells from PBMCs. Regarding subset: CD45RA-negative fraction. Receptors were obtained from a man aged 18-30 years in good health. Some clones in this sample may be carry-over from other donors' samples.

The table lists this clone with a count of one. The chain links TRBV18 to TRBJ2-1; 11 positions agree with TRBD2. This CDR3 comprises 17 residues. Germline V lookup: CDR1 KGHSH, CDR2 LQKENI. The ends lost 2 bases at V and 4 bases at J; junction bases unmatched: 7. The CDR3: CASSPKQLAGEYNEQFF. The CDR3 DNA reads TGTGCCAGCTCACCAAAACAACTAGCGGGAGAGTACAATGAGCAGTTCTTC. Together with reference TRBV18 and TRBJ2-1, the CDR3 gives the full variable domain: NAGVMQNPRHLVRRRGQEARLRCSPMKGHSHVYWYRQLPEEGLKFMVYLQKENIIDESGMPKERFSAEFPKEGPSILRIQQVVRGDSAAYFCASSPKQLAGEYNEQFFGPGTRLTVL.

A remark on this clone: An end of the junction differs from the germline gene, which may be a read error. At the DNA level, this CDR3 is encoded by other sequences in the same sample as well. The J gene is TRBJ2-5, the V gene TRBV18; D gene uncertain. This CDR3 has 11 amino acids. CDR1 is KGHSH, CDR2 LQKENI, per germline. The DNA for the CDR3 is TGTGCCAGCTCTCCACAAGAGACCCAGTACTTC. It specifies CASSPQETQYF.

The J gene is TRBJ1-2, the V gene TRBV29-1; unclear D gene. Germline V gives CDR1 SQVTM, CDR2 ANQGSEA. This CDR3 is built from 11 residues. V was trimmed by 7 bases and J by 8 bases, leaving 14 bases between them. CDR3 amino acids: CSGIFNLGYTF. The CDR3 DNA reads as TGCAGCGGGATCTTTAACTTGGGCTACACCTTC. Based on the CDR3 plus reference TRBV29-1 and TRBJ1-2, the full variable domain is SAVISQKPSRDICQRGTSLTIQCQVDSQVTMMFWYRQQPGQSLTLIATANQGSEATYESGFVIDKFPISRPNLTFSTLTVSNMSPEDSSIYLCSGIFNLGYTFGSGTRLTVV.

This clone has just one count. The chain links TRBV6-5 to TRBJ2-1; D unresolved. The V gene's germline CDR1 is MNHEY and CDR2 SVGAGI. This CDR3 is built from 13 residues. Trimming left V 0 bases short and J 4 bases short, with 4 bases between. CDR3 sequence reads: CASSYSEYNEQFF. In DNA form, the CDR3 reads TGTGCCAGCAGTTACTCTGAATACAATGAGCAGTTCTTC.

This chain links TRBV28 with TRBJ1-2; D gene ambiguous. CDR1 and CDR2 from the germline V gene are MDHEN and SYDVKM. The CDR3 sequence is 11 residues long. Trimming removed 5 bases at V and 5 bases at J, with 6 bases between. The CDR3 DNA reads as TGTGCCAGCAGTACCCCTTATGGCTACACCTTC. Translating it yields CASSTPYGYTF.

The rearrangement uses TRBV5-6 and TRBJ2-4, with D maybe TRBD2 (5 bases). Trimming left V 3 bases short and J 9 bases short, with 16 bases between. Looked up from germline, CDR1 is SGHDT and CDR2 is YYEEEE. The length of the CDR3 is 14 residues. The CDR3 loop is CASSCGNPGCIQYF. The CDR3 nucleotides read TGTGCCAGCAGCTGCGGCAACCCGGGGTGCATTCAGTACTTC.

Of note for this clone: The identical CDR3 is also encoded by other nucleotide sequences in the sample. V and J are TRBV9 and TRBJ2-3; no clear D gene. The CDR3 runs 14 residues. Germline-derived CDR1 and CDR2 are SGDLS and YYNGEE. Trimming left V 3 bases short and J 0 bases short, with 8 bases between. Here the CDR3 reads CASSALGSTDTQYF. Written as DNA, the CDR3 is TGTGCCAGCAGCGCCCTAGGGAGCACAGATACGCAGTATTTT.

J is TRBJ1-5 and V is TRBV28; D not resolved. CDR3 length: 17 amino acids. CDR1 and CDR2 from the germline V gene are MDHEN and SYDVKM. With 7 bases removed from V and 2 bases from J, the gap between germline ends came to 21 bases. Here the CDR3 DNA reads TGTGCCAGCAAAAATTACGCCGGGAACCAGGGCAATCAGCCCCAGCATTTT. Translating gives CASKNYAGNQGNQPQHF.

The V call is TRBV7-9, the J call TRBJ2-3, with D possibly being TRBD2 (6 bases). Trimming stripped 0 bases from V and 1 base from J, with 8 bases between. Germline assignment: CDR1 SEHNR and CDR2 FQNEAQ (reference sequence). This CDR3 region has 15 residues. The CDR3 spells CASSLARGGTDTQYF. CDR3 nucleotide sequence: TGTGCCAGCAGCTTAGCGCGCGGGGGCACAGATACGCAGTATTTT.

This clone was counted only a few times. The chain employs TRBV2 and TRBJ1-5; the D is unclear. Germline values: CDR1 SNHLY, CDR2 FYNNEI. The V gene lost 5 bases and the J gene lost 6 bases, with 8 bases spanning the gap. The CDR3 has 12 residues. The CDR3, as DNA: TGTGCCAGCAGTATCGAGAGTCAGCCCCAGCATTTT. This sequence encodes CASSIESQPQHF.

The chain recombines TRBV5-1 with TRBJ2-5; 11 bases fit TRBD2. This CDR3 contains 16 residues. Germline V CDR1 and CDR2: SGHRS, YFSETQ. With 4 bases clipped from V and 4 bases from J, the junction kept 9 bases outside the gene matches. CDR3 loop: CASSTTSGSSRETQYF. The CDR3 DNA sequence: TGCGCCAGCAGCACTACTAGCGGGAGTTCCCGAGAGACCCAGTACTTC. Full variable domain (missing parts from reference TRBV5-1 and TRBJ2-5): KAGVTQTPRYLIKTRGQQVTLSCSPISGHRSVSWYQQTPGQGLQFLFEYFSETQRNKGNFPGRFSGRQFSNSRSEMNVSTLELGDSALYLCASSTTSGSSRETQYFGPGTRLLVL.

The chain has TRBV7-8 and TRBJ2-7; no clear D. The CDR3 spans 14 residues. V lost 2 bases to trimming and J lost 2 bases, with 10 bases between them. Looked up from germline, CDR1 is SGHVS and CDR2 is FQNEAQ. CDR3 in DNA: TGTGCCAGCAGCTTAACTCCTAAACCCTACGAGCAGTACTTC. Its protein is CASSLTPKPYEQYF. The full variable domain, its missing parts supplied by reference TRBV7-8 and TRBJ2-7, is GAGVSQSPRYKVAKRGQDVALRCDPISGHVSLFWYQQALGQGPEFLTYFQNEAQLDKSGLPSDRFFAERPEGSVSTLKIQRTQQEDSAVYLCASSLTPKPYEQYFGPGTRLTVT.